A selection of T cell receptor beta chains follows, all from one sample in a study of blood T cell repertoires in COVID-19. Assay: immunoSEQ multiplex PCR; the TCRdb copy retains only in-frame clones and omits some. The table lists about 160,000 clones, around 82% of them singletons. Specimen: peripheral blood. The receptors were gathered from a woman aged 35 to 49 with COVID-19, enrolled during active disease. The CDR3 runs from the conserved cysteine through the conserved F or W. The D gene is left open where the match is weak. Size is omitted from some rows. Given values are once, few, many or a class for expanded clones.

NA TRBD1 TRBJ2-7 TRBV28 CASQGASSYEQYF TGTGCCAGCCAGGGGGCCTCCTCCTACGAGCAGTACTTC
few NA TRBJ1-2 TRBV7-8 CASSLQRYGYTF TGTGCCAGCAGCCTCCAGCGGTATGGCTACACCTTC
NA TRBD2 TRBJ2-2 TRBV7-3 CASSSAGEAGELFF TGTGCCAGCAGCTCCGCGGGAGAAGCCGGGGAGCTGTTTTTT
NA NA TRBJ1-1 TRBV19 CASSITSRGPEAFF TGTGCCAGTAGTATAACCAGCAGGGGACCTGAAGCTTTCTTT
NA TRBD2 TRBJ2-5 TRBV7-2 CASSQGTSGGQSTQYF TGTGCCAGCAGCCAGGGGACTAGCGGAGGGCAATCGACCCAGTACTTC
NA NA TRBJ1-5 TRBV27 CASSSGGHQPQHF TGTGCCAGCAGTTCGGGAGGTCATCAGCCCCAGCATTTT
NA NA TRBJ1-5 TRBV19 CASSGLGQPQHF TGTGCCTCCTCAGGGTTGGGTCAGCCCCAGCATTTT
many NA TRBJ1-4 TRBV18 CASSPQTGINEKLFF TGTGCCAGCTCACCACAAACAGGGATAAATGAAAAACTGTTTTTT
once TRBD1 TRBJ2-7 TRBV6-5 CASSYSGQGSYEQYF TGTGCCAGCAGTTACTCCGGACAGGGGTCGTACGAGCAGTACTTC
NA NA TRBJ2-2 TRBV6-5 CASMRDSGTGELFF TGTGCCAGCATGAGGGACTCGGGGACCGGGGAGCTGTTTTTT
NA NA TRBJ1-6 TRBV7-8 CASSLQANSPLHF TGTGCCAGCAGCTTACAGGCAAATTCACCCCTCCACTTT
NA TRBD2 TRBJ2-3 TRBV3-1/TRBV3-2 CASSQVGAGTDTQYF TGTGCCAGCAGCCAAGTGGGAGCGGGGACAGATACGCAGTATTTT
NA TRBD2 TRBJ2-1 TRBV12-5 CASGLLADSYNEQFF TGTGCTAGTGGTCTTCTAGCGGACTCCTACAATGAGCAGTTCTTC
NA TRBD1 TRBJ2-7 TRBV4-1 CASSQGDRGHFYEQYF TGCGCCAGCAGCCAAGGAGACAGGGGACATTTCTACGAGCAGTACTTC
NA TRBD2 TRBJ2-2 TRBV29-1 CSVLAGVDTGELFF TGCAGCGTCTTAGCGGGAGTTGACACCGGGGAGCTGTTTTTT
once TRBD2 TRBJ2-3 TRBV5-5 CASSFRLAGVGDTQYF TGTGCCAGCAGCTTCAGATTAGCGGGAGTCGGGGATACGCAGTATTTT
NA NA TRBJ2-3 TRBV18 CASSPNAGHNTQYF TGTGCCAGCTCACCGAACGCGGGTCACAATACGCAGTATTTT
NA NA TRBJ1-5 TRBV27 CASSFKSNQPQHF TGTGCCAGCAGTTTTAAAAGCAATCAGCCCCAGCATTTT
once NA TRBJ2-3 TRBV11-2 CASSQDRLSTDTQYF TGTGCCAGCAGCCAAGACAGGCTCAGCACAGATACGCAGTATTTT
NA NA TRBJ1-2 TRBV7-3 CASSLGPGDAYGYTF TGTGCCAGCAGCTTAGGTCCAGGGGATGCCTATGGCTACACCTTC
NA NA TRBJ2-1 TRBV4-1 CASTQGGVLNEQFF TGCGCCAGCACCCAGGGGGGGGTACTCAATGAGCAGTTCTTC
NA TRBD2 TRBJ2-1 TRBV7-6 CASSGGGRVGEQFF TGTGCCAGCAGCGGGGGGGGGAGGGTCGGTGAGCAGTTCTTC
NA NA TRBJ1-2 TRBV6-2/TRBV6-3 CASSYLYGYTF TGTGCCAGCAGTTACCTCTATGGCTACACCTTC
NA NA TRBJ2-1 TRBV4-2 CASSQEWANEQFF TGTGCCAGCAGCCAAGAGTGGGCCAATGAGCAGTTCTTC
NA NA TRBJ1-5 TRBV10-3 CAISDRSPNQPQHF TGTGCCATCAGTGATAGGAGCCCCAATCAGCCCCAGCATTTT
NA NA TRBJ1-4 TRBV19 CASSIARGLNEKLFF TGTGCCAGTAGTATAGCAAGGGGCCTCAATGAAAAACTGTTTTTT
NA TRBD2 TRBJ2-1 TRBV4-2 CASSQEGLAATYNEQFF TGTGCCAGCAGCCAAGAAGGGCTAGCGGCCACGTACAATGAGCAGTTCTTC
NA TRBD2 TRBJ2-7 TRBV5-1 CASKGTSGKTYEQYF TGCGCCAGCAAGGGAACTAGCGGGAAAACCTACGAGCAGTACTTC
NA TRBD2 TRBJ2-2 TRBV9 CASSEGPGTSIGELFF TGTGCCAGCAGCGAGGGTCCCGGGACTAGCATCGGGGAGCTGTTTTTT
NA NA TRBJ2-1 TRBV7-8 CASRPPGGYNEQFF TGTGCCAGCAGGCCCCCCGGGGGATACAATGAGCAGTTCTTC
NA TRBD2 TRBJ2-3 TRBV5-4 CASGRDYSTDTQYF TGTGCCAGCGGGCGGGACTATTCCACAGATACGCAGTATTTT
NA NA TRBJ1-2 TRBV18 CASSPPEVGYGYTF TGTGCCAGCTCACCCCCCGAGGTCGGATATGGCTACACCTTC
NA NA TRBJ1-1 TRBV7-3 CASSPSLGQYTEAFF TGTGCCAGCAGCCCAAGTCTAGGACAGTACACTGAAGCTTTCTTT
NA NA TRBJ1-1 TRBV18 CASSPLMNTEAFF TGTGCCAGCTCACCACTCATGAACACTGAAGCTTTCTTT
NA TRBD2 TRBJ2-3 TRBV7-8 CASSFGGLAGGRDTQYF TGTGCCAGCAGCTTCGGCGGACTAGCGGGGGGGCGGGATACGCAGTATTTT
NA NA TRBJ2-6 TRBV7-9 CASSSGTGAGANVLTF TGTGCCAGCAGCTCCGGGACGGGAGCCGGGGCCAACGTCCTGACTTTC
NA NA TRBJ2-5 TRBV13 CASSLRGGEETQYF TGTGCCAGCAGCTTAAGGGGCGGGGAAGAGACCCAGTACTTC
NA TRBD1 TRBJ2-2 TRBV12-3/TRBV12-4 CASSRTGFRELFF TGTGCCAGCAGTCGGACAGGGTTCAGGGAGCTGTTTTTT
NA NA TRBJ1-3 TRBV12-3/TRBV12-4 CASSLGGRTTIYF TGTGCCAGCAGTTTGGGGGGAAGGACCACCATATATTTT